This TCR beta chain appears in the sequencing data of a study of shared clonotypes between healthy human individuals. The study's findings and limits: Estimated richness was generally greater in naive than memory subsets. Clonotypes shared by all four sorted-subset donors had higher generation probabilities than non-shared clonotypes.

Assay used: immunoSEQ multiplex PCR; TCRdb lists only in-frame clones, some missing. The table lists around 2.5 million clones, 93% of them singletons. The V segment lost 5 bases and the J segment 4 bases; nucleotides outside the gene matches: 6. Germline V gene lookup returns CDR1 SGHTA and CDR2 FQGTGA. This CDR3 is built from 17 residues. A note on this clone: Its antigen is not known. Different DNA sequences within this sample yield the same CDR3.

This clonotype was obtained from a man aged 18 to 29 in good health. Some clones in this sample may be carry-over from other donors' samples. Source material: naive CD4+ T cells from PBMCs. Subset specified: CD45RA+ positively selected. The genes are TRBV7-3 and TRBJ2-2; the match to TRBD2 covers 14 bases. CDR3 sequence reads: CASSPGTSGRGTGELFF. The CDR3, as DNA: TGTGCCAGCAGCCCGGGGACTAGCGGGAGAGGCACCGGGGAGCTGTTTTTT.